This T cell receptor (beta chain) is drawn from a study of blood T cell repertoires in COVID-19. About the study: From the United States, Italy and Spain came samples of acute and convalescent COVID-19. From T cells, B-cell-depleted T cells, or PBMCs came the material, which was cDNA or gDNA.

Those enrolled, adults aged about 18 to 89 years, came from fewer than 25 US areas. This CDR3 contains 13 residues. Germline trimming cut 5 bases from V and 4 bases from J; bases unmatched to any gene: 3. Germline V gene lookup returns CDR1 GTSNPN and CDR2 SVGIG (reference sequence). Remarks on this clone: This same CDR3 is encoded by further DNA sequences in the sample.

Per the authors' pipeline: Nucleated cell number was recorded as an estimate derived from reference gene primer amplification. Repertoires were generated with immunoSEQ multiplex PCR, while TCRdb's copy carries only in-frame clones and drops some. The V and J calls and clone size come from that table; D and trimming were worked out from the DNA. The repertoire holds under 300,000 clones, approximately 90% seen once, with about 6% in the top ten. Material: PBMCs or T cells enriched from blood (not recorded which). The sequence was collected from a woman younger than 45 with acute COVID-19. The chain joins TRBV30 to TRBJ1-5, with 9 bases identical to TRBD1. The CDR3 loop is CAWSGTGNQPQHF. DNA for the CDR3: TGTGCCTGGTCCGGGACAGGGAATCAGCCCCAGCATTTT.